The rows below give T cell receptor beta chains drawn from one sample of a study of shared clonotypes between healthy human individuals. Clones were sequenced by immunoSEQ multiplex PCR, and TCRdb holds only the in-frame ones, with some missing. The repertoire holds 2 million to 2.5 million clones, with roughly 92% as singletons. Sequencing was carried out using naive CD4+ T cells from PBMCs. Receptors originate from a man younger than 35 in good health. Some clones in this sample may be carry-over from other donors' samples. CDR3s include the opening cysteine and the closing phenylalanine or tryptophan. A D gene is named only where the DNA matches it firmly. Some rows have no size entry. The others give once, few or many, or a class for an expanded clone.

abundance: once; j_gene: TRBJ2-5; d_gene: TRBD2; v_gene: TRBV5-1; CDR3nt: TGCGCCAGCAGCTTGGGGACTAGCGGGAGACTCCCCCGGGAGACCCAGTACTTC; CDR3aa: CASSLGTSGRLPRETQYF
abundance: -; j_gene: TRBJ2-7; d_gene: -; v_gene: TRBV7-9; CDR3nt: TGTGCCAGCGCAAGGGGGAATACTTACGAGCAGTACTTC; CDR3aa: CASARGNTYEQYF
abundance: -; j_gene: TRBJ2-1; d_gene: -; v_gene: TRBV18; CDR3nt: TGTGCCAGCTCACCACTCTCTAGCGCCGTTTCCTACAATGAGCAGTTCTTC; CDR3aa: CASSPLSSAVSYNEQFF
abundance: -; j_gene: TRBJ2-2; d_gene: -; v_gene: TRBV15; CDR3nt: TGTGCCACCAGCAGAGATAGGAGTTCCGGGGAGCTGTTTTTT; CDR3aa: CATSRDRSSGELFF
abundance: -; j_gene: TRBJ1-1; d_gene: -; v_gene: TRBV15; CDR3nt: TGTGCCACCAGCAGAGATGGAGGAAGGGGTCAGACTGAAGCTTTCTTT; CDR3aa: CATSRDGGRGQTEAFF
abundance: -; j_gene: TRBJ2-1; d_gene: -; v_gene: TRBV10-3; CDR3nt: TGTGCCTCTTCAGGCGACAATGAGCAGTTCTTC; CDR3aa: CASSGDNEQFF
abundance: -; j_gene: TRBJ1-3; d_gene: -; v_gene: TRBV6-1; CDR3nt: TGTGCCAGCAGTGAATCCGGGCACCCCTTCTCTGGAAACACCATATATTTT; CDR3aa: CASSESGHPFSGNTIYF
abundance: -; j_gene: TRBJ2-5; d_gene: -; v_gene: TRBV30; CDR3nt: TGTGCCTGGAGTGTACAGGCCGTAGAGACCCAGTACTTC; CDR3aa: CAWSVQAVETQYF
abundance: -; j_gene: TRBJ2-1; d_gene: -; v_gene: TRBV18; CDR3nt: TGTGCCAGCTCACCACCAGGGATTTATGGAATATACAATGAGCAGTTCTTC; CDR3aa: CASSPPGIYGIYNEQFF
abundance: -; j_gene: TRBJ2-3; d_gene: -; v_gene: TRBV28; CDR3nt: TGTGCCAGCTCTCCTCCCCTCCCAGATACGCAGTATTTT; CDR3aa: CASSPPLPDTQYF
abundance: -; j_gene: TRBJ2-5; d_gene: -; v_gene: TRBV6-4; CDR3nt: TGTGCCACCCCGTGGGCGGGCCTACAAGAGACCCAGTACTTC; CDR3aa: CATPWAGLQETQYF
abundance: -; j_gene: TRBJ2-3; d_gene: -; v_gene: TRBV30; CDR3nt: TGTGCCTGGAGTGTAGCCCGCCCCACAGATACGCAGTATTTT; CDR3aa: CAWSVARPTDTQYF
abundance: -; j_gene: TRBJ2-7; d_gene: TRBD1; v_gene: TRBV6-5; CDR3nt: TGTGCCAGCAGTCGGGACAGACTCTACGAGCAGTACTTC; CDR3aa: CASSRDRLYEQYF
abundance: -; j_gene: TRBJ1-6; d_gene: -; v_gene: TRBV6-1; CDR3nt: TGTGCCAGCAGTGATGACCCCAATTCACCCCTCCACTTT; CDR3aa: CASSDDPNSPLHF
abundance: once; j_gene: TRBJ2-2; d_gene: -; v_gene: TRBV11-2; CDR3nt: TGTGCCAGCAGCTTAAGGTCTAGACCTTCTTCAGGGGAGCTGTTTTTT; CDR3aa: CASSLRSRPSSGELFF
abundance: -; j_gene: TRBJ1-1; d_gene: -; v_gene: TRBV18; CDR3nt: TGTGCCAGCTCACCACGGACAGACACTGAAGCTTTCTTT; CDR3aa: CASSPRTDTEAFF
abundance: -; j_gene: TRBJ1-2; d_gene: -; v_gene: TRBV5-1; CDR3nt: TGCGCCAGCAGCTTGGGCCAGGCCTGGGGCTACACCTTC; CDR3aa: CASSLGQAWGYTF